The 7 T cell receptor beta chains below come from one sample, sequenced in a study of human T cells and chemical hapten exposure. Indicated time point: patch test 1, 2 weeks after DPC sensitization. Treatment reported: therapeutic diphenylcyclopropenone sensitization with weekly scalp DPC. TCRdb independently ran MiXCR on the RACE reads; one entry per CDR3 protein. This table holds more than 90,000 distinct CDR3 sequences, about 10% found once. Sequencing used whole blood, obtained in connection with sensitization to the hapten diphenylcyclopropenone (DPC). These receptors were obtained from a man between 35 and 55 years old with alopecia areata. Some clones in this sample may be carry-over from other donors' samples.

In its sample, this clonotype was seen a few times. The rearrangement joins TRBV6-2 or TRBV6-3 to TRBJ2-7, with 14 bases that match TRBD2. In germline, CDR1 is MNHEY, CDR2 SVGEGT. The length of the CDR3 is 16 residues. V trimming: 4 bases; J trimming: 1 base; junction bases outside the gene matches: 3. CDR3 amino acids: CASSSGLAGGSYEQYF. The CDR3 DNA reads TGTGCCAGCAGTTCTGGACTAGCGGGAGGTTCCTACGAGCAGTACTTC.

The chain links TRBV3-1 to TRBJ2-1; no reliable D call. Trimming left V 0 bases short and J 8 bases short, with 14 bases between. The CDR3 is 15 amino acids. Germline CDR1 is LGHDT and CDR2 is YNNKEL (reference sequence). In nucleotides, the CDR3 is TGTGCCAGCAGCCAAGAGCGAGTAAATGGCGATGAGCAGTTCTTC. This encodes CASSQERVNGDEQFF.

This sequence joins TRBV7-9 and TRBJ1-1; possibly TRBD1 for D (5 bases). Trimming stripped 5 bases from V and 4 bases from J, with 14 bases between. There are 14 residues in the CDR3. Germline CDR1 and CDR2: SEHNR and FQNEAQ (reference sequence). The CDR3 DNA reads TGTGCCAGCAGCATAGGGACGGTGGCCACTGAAGCTTTCTTT. Its translation is CASSIGTVATEAFF.

This clonotype was observed a handful of times. This chain links TRBV29-1 with TRBJ2-7; 8 bases fit TRBD2. Germline CDR1 and CDR2: SQVTM and ANQGSEA. J gave up 2 bases and V 3 bases, and 3 bases lay outside the gene matches. This CDR3 has 13 amino acids. CDR3 DNA: TGCAGCGTTGAGGGAGCGGGAGCCTACGAGCAGTACTTC. Its protein is CSVEGAGAYEQYF.

The chain joins TRBV24-1 to TRBJ2-7; 7 bases are shared with TRBD1. The CDR3 loop spans 16 amino acids. J gave up 4 bases and V 3 bases, and 11 bases lay outside the gene matches. Germline V gene sequence: CDR1 KGHDR, CDR2 SFDVKD. DNA of the CDR3: TGTGCCACCAGTGATCCCGTCGGACAGGTGGAGTACGAGCAGTACGTC. It codes for CATSDPVGQVEYEQYV.

This clonotype has a count of ten or more. The V and J genes are TRBV7-2 and TRBJ2-3; TRBD2 matches at 7 bases. Germline CDR1 SGHTA, CDR2 FQGNSA. This CDR3 comprises 16 residues. The V and J ends lost 1 base and 2 bases, in that order; junction bases with no gene match: 6. The CDR3 sequence: CASSLVPSGNTDTQYF. The CDR3 DNA is TGTGCCAGCAGCTTAGTTCCTAGCGGAAACACAGATACGCAGTATTTT.

This clonotype appeared once. No conserved phenylalanine or tryptophan is present at the end of the CDR3, so a read error is the likely explanation. This sequence joins TRBV20-1 and TRBJ2-1; TRBD2 matches 9 bases. The germline gives CDR1 DFQATT, CDR2 SNEGSKA (reference sequence). CDR3 length: 15 residues. V lost 0 bases to trimming and J lost 12 bases; unmatched junction nucleotides: 12. In nucleotides, the CDR3 is TGCAGTGCTAGAGATCCCACTAGCGGGCCTCCCTGGCAGTTCTCA. It encodes CSARDPTSGPPWQFS.